This T cell receptor beta chain was captured in a study of immune evolution from preneoplasia to lung adenocarcinoma (TCRdb year 2021). For context, the study as a whole: No AAH lesions showed HLA loss of heterozygosity, compared with around 7% of AIS, approximately 15% of MIA and around 35% of ADC lesions. Resected precursor lesions (AAH, AIS, MIA) and invasive adenocarcinomas were each compared against paired morphologically normal lung tissue. The study used immune gene expression, TCR sequencing and multiplex immunofluorescence to profile the immune contexture of lung adenocarcinoma precursors and invasive adenocarcinoma. The TCR sequencing data were obtained from some 50 patients. Sample size was based on specimen availability rather than a prior power calculation. The immune data were integrated with whole exome sequencing and methylation data obtained from the same cohort of nodules. The overall cohort comprised about 57 patients with pulmonary nodules who underwent surgical resection. It was reported in the study that more than 85 samples were used for TCR sequencing. POLYSOLVER was used to infer Class I HLA alleles from exome data, while LOHHLA was used to detect allele-specific HLA loss.

Using the immunoSEQ hsTCRbeta Kit, TCR beta CDR3 regions were sequenced from DNA. Per the source publication's procedure: TCR sequencing data were analysed with the ImmunoSEQ Analyzer. T cell clonality was defined as 1 minus Pielou's evenness computed on productive rearrangements. T cell diversity was measured with the inverse Simpson index on productive templates. T cell density was expressed as TCR beta template counts normalized to usable DNA, with usable DNA estimated by amplifying and sequencing housekeeping genes. Two-sided Kruskal-Wallis tests were used to compare TCR metrics across histologic stages. The source is immuneACCESS, and TCRdb retained only in-frame sequences with V and J called. Part of the clones is not carried over; for the studies checked, unresolved V genes explain less than half of this, and the remainder is unexplained. That table supplies the V and J calls and clone size; D and trimming were determined from the DNA. The sample has 9,600 or so clones on record, 77% of them singletons. The top ten clones comprise just over 6.5% of the sample.

Regarding this clone: The clone's antigen remains unknown. Per-base qualities were not stored, and no clone one base away is much larger.

Resection was performed on patients in Japan or China between the mid-2010s and the late 2010s. Two lung cancer pathologists independently reviewed H&E slides to confirm the histologic diagnosis of every case. Macro-dissection after pathologic assessment enriched premalignant or tumor cells for nucleic acid extraction. FFPE tissue was used for DNA isolation with the AllPrep DNA/RNA FFPE Kit. What the work shows at the level of the full study, not this receptor alone: The highest T cell clonality was observed in KRAS-mutant nodules compared with EGFR-mutant or double wild-type lesions. The findings were based on association rather than direct causation, and larger cohorts with long-term follow-up and longitudinal biopsies were deemed needed. Normal lung had the highest top T cell clone frequencies, which appeared to decline progressively from AAH through AIS, MIA and invasive adenocarcinoma. Because all patients came from Japan and China, whether the findings apply to Western populations was uncertain. The highest clonality was observed in normal lung, whereas higher T cell density and diversity but lower clonality appeared to be present in later-stage lesions.

Cut back by 6 bases and 2 bases, the V and J ends lie 13 bases apart. From its cysteine to its phenylalanine, the CDR3 spans 13 amino acids. The sequence is cut down to CDR3 DNA, 39 bases in frame from base 1. Looking up the germline V gene yields CDR1 SQVTM and CDR2 ANQGSEA. Recombination connected TRBV29-1 to TRBJ2-5; TRBD1 is a possible D gene, resting on 5 matching bases. The sequenced sample consisted of FFPE lung adenocarcinoma in situ tissue. The cell subset or site label, as the study defines it: preinvasive adenocarcinoma in situ (AIS). The TCR was taken from a person between 60 and 80 years old with lung adenocarcinoma. Read as DNA, the sequence is TGCAGCGTACGGGTGGCAGGGCAAGAGACCCAGTACTTC. Translated, this is CSVRVAGQETQYF.